The clone carrying this T cell receptor (beta chain) was found a few times. CDR3 length: 15 residues. V shed 0 bases and J shed 0 bases, with 12 bases lying between them. Germline loops: CDR1 SQVTM, CDR2 ANQGSEA. A TCRbeta library incorporating unique molecular identifiers was prepared. TCRdb recomputed calls from the PCR reads with MiXCR, one row per CDR3 protein. The top ten clones hold roughly 3.3% of a sample with 450,000 to 600,000 distinct CDR3 sequences, about 17% of them seen once. The data belong to a study of T-cell reconstitution after alpha-beta-depleted transplantation in children. The receptor comes from a human donor who donated a stem cell graft to a child with acute lymphoblastic leukemia. This chain links TRBV29-1 with TRBJ2-7, with D maybe TRBD2 (6 bases). This sample comprised PBMCs from the stem cell graft donor, obtained from the stem cell graft. The CDR3 sequence is CSVEEVSGFSYEQYF. For the CDR3, the DNA is TGCAGCGTTGAAGAGGTTAGCGGCTTCTCCTACGAGCAGTACTTC.